This entry features one T cell receptor (beta chain) sequence. Its target antigen remains unknown. Per-base qualities were not stored, and no clone one base away is much larger. This record belongs to a study of post-analysis software for immune sequencing data (dated by TCRdb to about 2015). For the study in its entirety: Relapsing-remitting, secondary progressive and progressive-relapsing multiple sclerosis were recorded as disease courses, and subtype annotation was lacking for some patients. The patient repertoires were set against about eleven previously published healthy control repertoires from donors whose ages ranged from roughly 6 to 26 years. A subset of samples was prepared in parallel using single-end sample barcoding, then pooled and co-amplified after Illumina adapter ligation.

To demonstrate the VDJtools post-analysis software, the study profiled TCR beta repertoires from the peripheral blood of around 13 young patients with multiple sclerosis. The patients with multiple sclerosis were children and adolescents between about 6 and 17 years of age. Taken from the germline V gene (reference sequence), the CDR1 and CDR2 loops are MNHEY and SMNVEV. V sheds 8 bases and J sheds 11 bases, leaving 15 bases between their ends. Counted from cysteine to phenylalanine, this CDR3 has 11 amino acids. Left in the record is the CDR3 DNA by itself, 33 bases read in frame from the first base. Libraries were prepared through PCR. For sequencing, an Illumina HiSeq 2500 was employed. To reduce PCR and sequencing biases, unique molecular identifiers were built into the TCR beta cDNA libraries. Roughly 500,000 cDNA molecules were obtained per 1 to 10 million input T cells, so each molecule approximated one T cell. The patient libraries were prepared and sequenced using the same protocol as the earlier healthy control dataset. Within a given batch, samples were prepared together, multiplexed and sequenced on the same HiSeq lane. Under the source paper's analysis protocol: MIGEC was used to process the raw barcoded reads, and molecular identifier groups with only a single read were discarded before consensus assembly and CDR3 extraction. VDJtools was used for post-analysis of the clonotype tables, with diversity normalized by down-sampling every dataset to the smallest sample size. In repertoire overlap clustering, CDR3 amino acid sequences, but not nucleotide sequences, were matched to correct batch-related cross-sample contamination. TCRdb reprocessing: public reads trimmed at Q25 with fastp, clones called with MiXCR, in-frame beta chains kept. Every entry covers one CDR3 protein and lists the most common genes and DNA from its rows. These V and J calls are TCRdb output, not the study's own analysis. This sample gives over 300,000 distinct CDR3 sequences in total; roughly 35% of them show up just once. Jointly, the top ten make up around 15% of the sample.

Broad study findings and their caveats: Significantly higher frequencies in patients than in controls were found for several TRBV segments, including TRBV5-6, TRBV5-1 and TRBV20-1. When samples were clustered directly using the F measure, samples prepared in the same batch co-clustered strongly, which prompted a batch-effect correction. The multiple sclerosis patient group was slightly younger than the control group. Compared with controls, multiple sclerosis patients had significantly lower normalized Chao1 diversity, a finding suggesting substantial peripheral T-cell clonal expansion.

The chain joins TRBV27 to TRBJ1-1, with a weak D call of TRBD1 (6 bases match). Input material: blood. This sequence originates from a girl aged 10 to 17 with multiple sclerosis. The CDR3 here reads CASSGGRSAFF. The nucleotide sequence reads TGTGCCAGCTCCGGGGGGCGGTCGGCTTTCTTT.